The 4 T cell receptor beta chains below were found in one sample sequenced in a study of blood T cell repertoires in COVID-19. Clones were read by immunoSEQ multiplex PCR, and TCRdb kept only the in-frame ones, dropping some. There are about 79,000 clones in the sample; roughly 90% occur only once, and approximately 14% lies in the top ten. The sequenced sample consisted of peripheral blood. The receptors derive from a man aged 70-80 years with active or convalescent COVID-19.

Here the CDR3 DNA reads TGTGCCAGCAGCGTAGAAGAGGACAGCTACACCGGGGAGCTGTTTTTT. Translating gives CASSVEEDSYTGELFF. The chain uses TRBV9 and TRBJ2-2, with D maybe TRBD1 (6 bases). Trimming stripped 0 bases from V and 3 bases from J, with 12 bases between. CDR1 and CDR2 from the germline V gene are SGDLS and YYNGEE. This CDR3 is built from 16 residues.

This clone was picked up one time. The CDR3 DNA reads as TGCGCCAGCAGCCTTGCCGGGACAGGCTCTGGAAACACCATATATTTT. Amino acids: CASSLAGTGSGNTIYF. The chain links TRBV4-1 to TRBJ1-3; 8 bases line up with TRBD1. CDR3 length equals 16 residues. Trimming cost V 4 bases and J 0 bases; bases outside gene matches: 5. Germline V CDR1 and CDR2: MGHRA, YSYEKL.

On this clone: Because the CDR3 is missing its conserved closing phenylalanine or tryptophan, this is likely a read error. Because the CDR3's place on the DNA is in doubt, the DNA is left out and the CDR3 is given as listed by TCRdb. This rearrangement joins TRBV3-1 (or the pseudogene TRBV3-2) to TRBJ2-7; whether TRBD2, the table's D call, matches the DNA was not checked. Germline assignment: CDR1 LGHDT and CDR2 YNNKEL (reference sequence). A total of 12 residues make up the CDR3, ends included. CDR3 in amino acids: CASSHGTSGKEL.

This clone appeared a single time. This chain links TRBV11-2 with TRBJ2-1; 7 nucleotides line up with TRBD2. The ends lost 4 bases at V and 7 bases at J; junction bases unmatched: 13. The CDR3 extends over 16 amino acids. The V gene's germline CDR1 is SGHAT and CDR2 FQNNGV. DNA of the CDR3: TGTGCCAGCAGCTCCATGGCCGGGGCTAGCGGAAATGAGCAGTTCTTC. Amino acids: CASSSMAGASGNEQFF. The full variable domain, its missing parts supplied by reference TRBV11-2 and TRBJ2-1, is EAGVAQSPRYKIIEKRQSVAFWCNPISGHATLYWYQQILGQGPKLLIQFQNNGVVDDSQLPKDRFSAERLKGVDSTLKIQPAKLEDSAVYLCASSSMAGASGNEQFFGPGTRLTVL.